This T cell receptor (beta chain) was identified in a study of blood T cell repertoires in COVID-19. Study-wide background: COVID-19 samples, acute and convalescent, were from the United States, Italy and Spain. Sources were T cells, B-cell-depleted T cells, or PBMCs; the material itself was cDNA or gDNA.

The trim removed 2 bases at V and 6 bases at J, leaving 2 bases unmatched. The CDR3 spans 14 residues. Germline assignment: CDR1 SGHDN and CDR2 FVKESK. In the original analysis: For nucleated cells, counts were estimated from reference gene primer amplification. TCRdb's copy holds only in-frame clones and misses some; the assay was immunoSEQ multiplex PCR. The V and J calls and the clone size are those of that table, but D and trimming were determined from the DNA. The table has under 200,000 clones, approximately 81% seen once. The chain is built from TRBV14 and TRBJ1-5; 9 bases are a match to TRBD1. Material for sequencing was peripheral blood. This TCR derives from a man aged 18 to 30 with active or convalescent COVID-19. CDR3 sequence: CASSQTGGGQPQHF. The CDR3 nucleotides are TGTGCCAGCAGCCAAACAGGGGGCGGTCAGCCCCAGCATTTT.